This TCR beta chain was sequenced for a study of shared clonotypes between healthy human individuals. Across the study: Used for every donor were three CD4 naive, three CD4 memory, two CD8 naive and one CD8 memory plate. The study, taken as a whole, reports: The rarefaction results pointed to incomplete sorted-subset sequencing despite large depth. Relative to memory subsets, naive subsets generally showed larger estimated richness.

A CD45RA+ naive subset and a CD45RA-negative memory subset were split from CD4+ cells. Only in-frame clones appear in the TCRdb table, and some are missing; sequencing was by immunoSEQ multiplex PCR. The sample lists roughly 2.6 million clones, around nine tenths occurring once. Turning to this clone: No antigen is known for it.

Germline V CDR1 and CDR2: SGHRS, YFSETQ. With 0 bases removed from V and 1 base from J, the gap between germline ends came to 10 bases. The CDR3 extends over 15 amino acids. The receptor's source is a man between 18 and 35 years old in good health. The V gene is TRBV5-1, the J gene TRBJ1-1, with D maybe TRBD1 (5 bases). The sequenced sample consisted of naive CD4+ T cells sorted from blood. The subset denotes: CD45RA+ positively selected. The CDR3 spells CASSLGLTENTEAFF. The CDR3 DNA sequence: TGCGCCAGCAGCTTGGGGTTGACAGAGAACACTGAAGCTTTCTTT. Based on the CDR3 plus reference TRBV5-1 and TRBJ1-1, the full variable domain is KAGVTQTPRYLIKTRGQQVTLSCSPISGHRSVSWYQQTPGQGLQFLFEYFSETQRNKGNFPGRFSGRQFSNSRSEMNVSTLELGDSALYLCASSLGLTENTEAFFGQGTRLTVV.